The T cell receptor beta chain under discussion was sequenced for a study of blood T cell repertoires in COVID-19. Study background: Whether acute or convalescent, the COVID-19 samples came from the United States, Italy and Spain.

J was trimmed by 8 bases and V by 4 bases; bases with no gene match: 6. This CDR3 has 16 residues. Germline-derived CDR1 and CDR2 are LNHDA and SQIVND (reference sequence). Sequencing used immunoSEQ multiplex PCR; TCRdb keeps in-frame clones, though not all of them. The table includes about 160,000 clones, about 80% detected once. V is TRBV19 and J is TRBJ2-2, with TRBD2 matching over 14 bases. The TCR was taken from a man between 60 and 75 years old with acute or convalescent COVID-19. The sample taken for sequencing was peripheral blood. The CDR3, as DNA: TGTGCCAGTAGTACCCCGGGACTAGCGGGGGTGGGGGAGCTGTTTTTT. Translation: CASSTPGLAGVGELFF.